These 13 T cell receptor beta chains originate from one sample sequenced in a study of shared clonotypes between healthy human individuals. This table comes from immunoSEQ multiplex PCR, and its TCRdb copy is limited to in-frame clones, with some not included. This table holds roughly 2,300,000 clones, about nine tenths found once. Input material: naive CD4+ T cells from PBMCs. Subset described: CD45RA+ positively selected. These TCRs come from a man aged 18 to 29 in good health. Some clones in this sample may be carry-over from other donors' samples.

The gene calls are TRBV5-1 and TRBJ2-7, with 9 bases aligning to TRBD1. CDR1 is SGHRS, CDR2 YFSETQ, per germline. The length of the CDR3 is 14 residues. The V and J ends lost 4 bases and 7 bases, in that order; junction bases with no gene match: 9. For the CDR3, the DNA is TGCGCCAGCAGCACCGGACAGGGGCTTCGGGAGCAGTACTTC. It translates to CASSTGQGLREQYF. The full variable domain, completed using reference TRBV5-1 and TRBJ2-7, is KAGVTQTPRYLIKTRGQQVTLSCSPISGHRSVSWYQQTPGQGLQFLFEYFSETQRNKGNFPGRFSGRQFSNSRSEMNVSTLELGDSALYLCASSTGQGLREQYFGPGTRLTVT.

The chain has TRBV5-1 and TRBJ2-3; 7 positions match TRBD1. Germline V gives CDR1 SGHRS, CDR2 YFSETQ. V dropped 4 bases and J dropped 6; count of bases not matched to a gene: 8. The CDR3 runs 14 residues. Here the CDR3 DNA reads TGCGCCAGCAGCCCTGGGACAGTCGGGGATACGCAGTATTTT. It is translated as CASSPGTVGDTQYF.

Of note for this clone: Other DNA variants within this sample encode the same CDR3. The chain links TRBV18 to TRBJ2-5; D is undetermined. CDR3 size: 13 residues. Germline V gives CDR1 KGHSH, CDR2 LQKENI. V lost 0 bases to trimming and J lost 5 bases, with 7 bases between them. This CDR3 reads CASSPPSGETQYF. The DNA of the CDR3 is TGTGCCAGCTCACCACCGTCCGGGGAGACCCAGTACTTC.

The V and J genes are TRBV6-6 and TRBJ2-5, with D possibly TRBD2 on 5 matching bases. The CDR3 totals 15 residues. The V end lost 7 bases, the J end lost 2 bases, and 17 bases lay between the germline ends. Per the germline V gene, CDR1 is MNHNY and CDR2 is SVGAGI (reference sequence). CDR3 sequence (DNA): TGTGCCAGCAAGAGGTCACTAGGCAGGCAAGAGACCCAGTACTTC. It translates to CASKRSLGRQETQYF.

This clone was seen a handful of times. The chain uses TRBV29-1 and TRBJ1-1; weak D call: TRBD1 (6 bases). The CDR3 has 14 amino acids. V lost 4 bases to trimming and J lost 3 bases, with 15 bases between them. Per the germline V gene, CDR1 is SQVTM and CDR2 is ANQGSEA. The CDR3 DNA reads as TGCAGCGTTGGTGGAGAACAGGGTTACACTGAAGCTTTCTTT. Encoded protein: CSVGGEQGYTEAFF.

The CDR3 DNA follows: TGTGCCAGCTCTTACGCCACAGGTTATGGGGGCGGCACAGATACGCAGTATTTT. As protein: CASSYATGYGGGTDTQYF. J is TRBJ2-3 and V is TRBV18, with D possibly matching TRBD1 (6 bases). CDR1 and CDR2 from the germline V gene are KGHSH and LQKENI. CDR3 length equals 18 residues. Trimming removed 6 bases from V and 1 base from J, with 23 bases in between.

This chain uses TRBV7-9 with TRBJ1-1, with 8 positions matching TRBD1. Trimming removed 3 bases from V and 5 bases from J; junction bases left unmatched: 5. The CDR3 has 14 amino acids. Germline V gene data show CDR1 as SEHNR and CDR2 as FQNEAQ (reference sequence). This CDR3 reads CASSFGQGTTEAFF. Here the CDR3 DNA reads TGTGCCAGCAGCTTCGGACAGGGAACTACTGAAGCTTTCTTT.

Of note for this clone: This specimen includes other DNA sequences encoding the same CDR3. The chain employs TRBV5-1 and TRBJ2-1; 10 positions match TRBD1. V shed 3 bases and J 7 bases; nucleotides not matched to a gene: 4. CDR3 length: 14 amino acids. CDR1 and CDR2 (germline): SGHRS, YFSETQ. The CDR3 DNA reads as TGCGCCAGCAGCTCGGGACAGGGGTGGAATGAGCAGTTCTTC. Residues: CASSSGQGWNEQFF.

V and J are TRBV28 and TRBJ1-6, with no clear D. The CDR3 extends over 14 amino acids. V was trimmed by 6 bases and J by 0 bases, leaving 6 bases between them. Per germline, CDR1 MDHEN and CDR2 SYDVKM. CDR3 residues: CASRRFSYNSPLHF. The DNA for the CDR3 is TGTGCCAGCAGGCGATTCTCCTATAATTCACCCCTCCACTTT. Together with reference TRBV28 and TRBJ1-6, the CDR3 gives the full variable domain: DVKVTQSSRYLVKRTGEKVFLECVQDMDHENMFWYRQDPGLGLRLIYFSYDVKMKEKGDIPEGYSVSREKKERFSLILESASTNQTSMYLCASRRFSYNSPLHFGNGTRLTVT.

This clone occurred once. This chain links TRBV5-1 with TRBJ2-1; 15 bases are a match to TRBD2. The CDR3 extends over 16 amino acids. Germline V CDR1 and CDR2: SGHRS, YFSETQ. After removal of 4 bases from V and 9 bases from J, the junction contained 8 bases not matched to a gene. The CDR3 protein is CASSAGLAGGPGEQFF. Written as DNA, the CDR3 is TGCGCCAGCAGCGCCGGACTAGCGGGAGGGCCAGGTGAGCAGTTCTTC.

The V gene is TRBV30, the J gene TRBJ1-4; 7 bases agree with TRBD1. The V gene end was trimmed by 8 bases and the J gene end by 1 base; junction bases not matched to a gene: 7. The CDR3 is 14 residues long. In germline, CDR1 is GTSNPN, CDR2 SVGIG (reference sequence). CDR3 nucleotide sequence: TGTGCCCATGCACAGGGGCGAACTAATGAAAAACTGTTTTTT. This codes for CAHAQGRTNEKLFF.

In the case of this clone: Additional DNA sequences in this sample encode the identical CDR3. CDR3 amino acids: CASSLGGSSGANVLTF. The DNA of the CDR3 is TGTGCCAGCAGCTTGGGGGGGAGCTCTGGGGCCAACGTCCTGACTTTC. The chain recombines TRBV5-4 with TRBJ2-6; D possibly uses TRBD1 or TRBD2 (5 bases each). This CDR3 is 16 amino acids long. The ends were cut back, 0 bases at V and 0 bases at J, with 7 bases in the middle. Looked up from germline, CDR1 is SGHNT and CDR2 is YYREEE (reference sequence).

This chain joins TRBV6-5 and TRBJ1-1; the D gene is possibly TRBD1 (6 bases). Trimming stripped 0 bases from V and 4 bases from J, with 12 bases between. Germline V gene sequence: CDR1 MNHEY, CDR2 SVGAGI. This CDR3 region has 15 residues. The CDR3 region has the DNA TGTGCCAGCAGTTACTCGATACTAGGGGGCACTGAAGCTTTCTTT. The encoded protein is CASSYSILGGTEAFF.